Presented here are 11 T cell receptor beta chains from one specimen sequenced in a study of blood T cell repertoires in COVID-19. Libraries were prepared by immunoSEQ multiplex PCR; TCRdb keeps only in-frame clonotypes and omits some of them. This sample has some 390,000 clones, with roughly 89% found just once. Sequenced: PBMCs or T cells enriched from blood (not recorded which). The receptor set was obtained from a woman younger than 45 who had recovered from COVID-19.

V gene TRBV7-9 combines with J gene TRBJ1-1; D gene unclear. With 5 bases removed from V and 9 bases from J, the gap between germline ends came to 13 bases. The V gene's germline CDR1 is SEHNR and CDR2 FQNEAQ (reference sequence). The CDR3 spans 12 residues. DNA for the CDR3: TGTGCCAGCAGCGGGCGTGGGAGAAAAGCTTTCTTT. Translation gives CASSGRGRKAFF.

The CDR3 here is CASSQGAGLNSIQETQYF. The CDR3 DNA follows: TGTGCCAGCAGCCAAGGGGCGGGACTCAACTCAATCCAAGAGACCCAGTACTTC. The chain has TRBV4-2 and TRBJ2-5, with D perhaps matching TRBD2 (6 bases). The ends were cut back, 1 base at V and 1 base at J, with 19 bases in the middle. The CDR3 loop spans 18 amino acids. Germline V lookup: CDR1 LGHNA, CDR2 YNFKEQ.

The chain joins TRBV5-4 to TRBJ2-7, with D tentatively TRBD2 (5 bases). The CDR3 loop spans 14 amino acids. V was pared by 2 bases and J by 2 bases, with 11 bases between. The germline V gene has CDR1 SGHNT and CDR2 YYREEE (reference sequence). The CDR3 is CASSFSGKAYEQYF. The CDR3 region has the DNA TGTGCCAGCAGCTTTTCCGGGAAGGCCTACGAGCAGTACTTC.

This clone showed up just once. V usage is TRBV10-3 and J usage is TRBJ2-5; tentative D call: TRBD2 (5 bases). This CDR3 is built from 14 residues. The V gene's germline CDR1 is ENHRY and CDR2 SYGVKD. V was trimmed by 5 bases and J by 2 bases, leaving 12 bases between them. The CDR3 coding sequence is TGTGCCATCAGTTACGGACTTGAGCAAGAGACCCAGTACTTC. Its translation is CAISYGLEQETQYF.

The chain couples TRBV14 to TRBJ1-1, with D perhaps matching TRBD1 (5 bases). CDR1 and CDR2 from the germline V gene are SGHDN and FVKESK. The CDR3 consists of 13 residues. Trimming took off 5 bases at V and 11 bases at J, with 18 bases between the two ends. Here the CDR3 reads CASSDGTALRAFF. The CDR3 DNA is TGTGCCAGCAGCGACGGGACTGCCCTTCGCGCTTTCTTT.

J is TRBJ1-1 and V is TRBV2, with unresolved D. The V and J ends lost 6 bases and 1 base respectively, with 12 bases between them. The CDR3 runs to 14 residues. The germline V gene has CDR1 SNHLY and CDR2 FYNNEI. As DNA, the CDR3 is TGTGCCAGCAGACCGGGAGGCGGGAACACTGAAGCTTTCTTT. It encodes CASRPGGGNTEAFF.

The chain uses TRBV3-1 (or the pseudogene TRBV3-2) and TRBJ1-2; 8 bases agree with TRBD1. The CDR3 totals 16 residues. CDR1 and CDR2 (germline): LGHDT, YNNKEL (reference sequence). With 1 base clipped from V and 4 bases from J, the junction kept 8 bases outside the gene matches. The CDR3 spells CASSQVRTGRSYGYTF. CDR3 nucleotide sequence: TGTGCCAGCAGCCAAGTCCGGACAGGGAGATCCTATGGCTACACCTTC.

This clone was recorded only once. J is TRBJ2-7 and V is TRBV10-3; possible D gene TRBD2, 5 bases. CDR3 size: 13 residues. V was trimmed by 9 bases and J by 4 bases, leaving 16 bases between them. Germline CDR1 reads ENHRY; CDR2 reads SYGVKD. The CDR3 DNA sequence: TGTGCCATGAACCCGGGAAGGGAGTACGAGCAGTACTTC. Amino acid sequence: CAMNPGREYEQYF.

This chain joins TRBV29-1 and TRBJ1-1; 8 positions match TRBD1. Germline CDR1 reads SQVTM; CDR2 reads ANQGSEA. CDR3 length equals 12 residues. Unmatched junction bases numbered 9, after V lost 6 bases and J lost 9 bases. The CDR3 loop is CSVGDGQGKAFF. DNA for the CDR3: TGCAGCGTCGGGGATGGACAGGGTAAAGCTTTCTTT.

This rearrangement joins TRBV19 to TRBJ1-1; D might be TRBD1 (6 bases). This CDR3 is built from 13 residues. From germline, CDR1 is LNHDA and CDR2 SQIVND (reference sequence). Trimming removed 6 bases at V and 5 bases at J, with 13 bases between. CDR3 amino acids: CASSGQRGTEAFF. The DNA of the CDR3 is TGTGCCAGTAGCGGACAGCGGGGGACTGAAGCTTTCTTT.

This clone was detected once. This chain connects TRBV7-2 to TRBJ2-7; TRBD1 agrees at 8 bases. Germline trimming cut 4 bases from V and 5 bases from J; bases unmatched to any gene: 10. CDR1 and CDR2 from the germline V gene are SGHTA and FQGNSA. The CDR3 has 15 amino acids. In nucleotides, the CDR3 is TGTGCCAGCAGCTACGACCGGGACAGGCGGAACGAGCAGTACTTC. Protein: CASSYDRDRRNEQYF.